Reported below is one TCR beta chain. Its binding antigen is unknown. There are no base qualities to consult, and no much larger clone falls within one base. The CDR3 has 15 amino acids, counting the end cysteine and phenylalanine. The sequence is cut down to CDR3 DNA, 45 bases in frame from base 1. As encoded in the germline V gene, CDR1 is MNHEY while CDR2 is SVGEGT. The junction carries 23 bases between V and J, which are trimmed by 7 bases and 11 bases respectively. Every donor was a healthy Caucasian. This specimen belongs to a study of identical twins listed by TCRdb under 2016. For the study in its entirety: To test whether fetal clonotypes persist, this study deep-sequenced TCR alpha and beta repertoires from monozygotic twins, from unrelated adults of various ages, and from cord blood. To rule out contamination, the twin experiments were replicated at different times with different library preparation protocols.

The research as a whole found: In monozygotic twins, recombination models systematically underestimated out-of-frame TCR alpha sharing, but the models matched the sharing seen between unrelated individuals. Compared with coincidental sharing between unrelated individuals, an excess of low generation-probability sequences was observed among out-of-frame TCR alpha sequences shared between twins. Because the same donors could not be followed over many years, the conclusions relied on cross-sectional statistical analysis. Fewer insertions were carried by abundant cord blood beta clonotypes; a weaker similar trend was observed in young adult naive repertoires, while no such trend was observed in memory repertoires. A weaker excess of twin sharing was found in beta out-of-frame sequences because the signal-to-noise ratio was lowered by fewer shared sequences. Invariant T cells such as MAIT and iNKT could partly confound zero-insertion analyses, although diverse VJ usage argued against such confounding for most clonotypes.

The method behind the library was 5' RACE. This sample was sequenced with an Illumina HiSeq 2000. A universal primer binding site was introduced by template switching, and a unique molecular identifier was present in the final cDNA, enabling accurate counting of TCR cDNA molecules. Specific primers in the conserved constant-segment region were used to synthesize first-strand cDNA for TCR alpha and beta chains. To control for contamination, every cDNA library carried two barcodes: a SMART-Mk sample barcode plus Illumina barcodes. TruSeq adapter sequences along with Illumina sample barcodes were introduced in two successive PCR steps. TCR alpha and beta cDNA libraries were sequenced on the Illumina HiSeq platform with custom primers. Turning to the authors' computational methods: Raw reads were processed with MiGEC to extract unique molecular identifiers, and MiXCR was used to determine CDR3 positions. For each individual, recombination models were inferred using an EM algorithm with the repgenHMM and IGoR tools. Shared clonotype analysis was performed with the tcR package in R, normalizing sharing by the product of cloneset sizes. To study raw recombination without the effects of thymic and clonal selection, out-of-frame nonproductive sequences were analyzed. TCRdb itself trimmed the public reads at Q25 with fastp, ran MiXCR and retained productive beta chains. Here each entry gathers all rows of one CDR3 protein and keeps the most common genes and DNA. These V and J calls originate from TCRdb's pipeline instead of the authors' own analysis. This sample comprises more than 1.5 million distinct CDR3 sequences, around 33% of them detected only once. The ten biggest clones cover over 0.25% of the sample.

Sequencing used cord blood. This sequence was found in a newborn girl in good health. The chain employs TRBV6-2 or TRBV6-3 and TRBJ1-4, with the D gene uncertain. The DNA is as follows: TGTGCCAGCATCCTACCCCGCACAGTTAAGGTGAAACTGTTTTTT. Its protein product is CASILPRTVKVKLFF.